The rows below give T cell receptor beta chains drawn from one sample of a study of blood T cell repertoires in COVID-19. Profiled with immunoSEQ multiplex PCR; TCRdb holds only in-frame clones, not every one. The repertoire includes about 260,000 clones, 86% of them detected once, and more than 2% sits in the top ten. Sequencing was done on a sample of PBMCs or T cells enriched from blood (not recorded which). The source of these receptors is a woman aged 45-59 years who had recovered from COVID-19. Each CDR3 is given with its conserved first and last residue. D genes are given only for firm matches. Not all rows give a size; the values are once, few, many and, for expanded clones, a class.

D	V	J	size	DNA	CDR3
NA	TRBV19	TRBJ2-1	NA	TGTGCCAGTAGGGACTTGAGCTCCTACAATGAGCAGTTCTTC	CASRDLSSYNEQFF
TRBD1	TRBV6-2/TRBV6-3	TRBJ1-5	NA	TGTGCCAGCAGTTCTTTCGGACAGGGAAGCAATCAGCCCCAGCATTTT	CASSSFGQGSNQPQHF
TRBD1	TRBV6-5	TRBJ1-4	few	TGTGCCAGCAGTCCGGGACAGACACTGTTTTTT	CASSPGQTLFF
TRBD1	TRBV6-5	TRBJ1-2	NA	TGTGCCAGCAGCCGCGGACAGGGATCCTATGGCTACACCTTC	CASSRGQGSYGYTF
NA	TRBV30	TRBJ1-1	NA	TGTGCCTGGGCCAGAACCCCTGAAGCTTTCTTT	CAWARTPEAFF
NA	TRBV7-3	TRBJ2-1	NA	TGTGCCAGCGGGTCGGGGGTCTCCTACAATGAGCAGTTCTTC	CASGSGVSYNEQFF
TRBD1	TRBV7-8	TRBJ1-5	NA	TGTGCCAGCAGCTCCCAGGGGGGTCGCAATCAGCCCCAGCATTTT	CASSSQGGRNQPQHF
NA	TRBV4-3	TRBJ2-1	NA	TGCGCCAGCAGCCAAGATGGCGGGACCTCCTACAATGAGCAGTTCTTC	CASSQDGGTSYNEQFF
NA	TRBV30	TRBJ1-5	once	TGTGCCTGGAGTCCGGACAGCCTGAGCAATCAGCCCCAGCATTTT	CAWSPDSLSNQPQHF
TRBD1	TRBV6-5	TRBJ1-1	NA	TGTGCCAGCAGTTACCCCGACGGGACAGGACGAGCTTTCTTT	CASSYPDGTGRAFF
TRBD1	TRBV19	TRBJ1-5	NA	TGTGCCAGTAATGGGGGACAGGGGGATCAGCCCCAGCATTTT	CASNGGQGDQPQHF
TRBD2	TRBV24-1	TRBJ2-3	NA	TGTGCCACCGCTAGCGGGAGGGCCAGGGATACGCAGTATTTT	CATASGRARDTQYF
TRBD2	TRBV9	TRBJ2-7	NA	TGTGCCAGCAGCGTAGTAGGGACTAGCTACGAGCAGTACTTC	CASSVVGTSYEQYF
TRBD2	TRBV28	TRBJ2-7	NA	TGTGCCAGCAGTTCATGGACTAGCGGGGACTCCTACGAGCAGTACTTC	CASSSWTSGDSYEQYF
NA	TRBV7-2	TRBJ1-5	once	TGTGCCAGCAGCCCAGACGGGGGATCTAATCAGCCCCAGCATTTT	CASSPDGGSNQPQHF
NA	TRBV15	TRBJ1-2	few	TGTGCCACCTCTCGCACAGAGAACCGTAACTATGGCTACACCTTC	CATSRTENRNYGYTF
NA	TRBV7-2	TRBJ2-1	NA	TGTGCCAGCAGCCGCCCAGGAACCGCATCCAATGAGCAGTTCTTC	CASSRPGTASNEQFF
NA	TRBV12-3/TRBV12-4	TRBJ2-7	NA	TGTGCCAGCACCCAGGGTTCCTCCTACGAGCAGTACTTC	CASTQGSSYEQYF
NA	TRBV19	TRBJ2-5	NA	TGTGCCAGTAGTACCCAACAGGGTGGGGACCAAGAGACCCAGTACTTC	CASSTQQGGDQETQYF
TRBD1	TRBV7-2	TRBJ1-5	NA	TGTGCCAGCAGCCTGGGGACAGGGGCTAGCAATCAGCCCCAGCATTTT	CASSLGTGASNQPQHF
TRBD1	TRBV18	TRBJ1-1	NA	TGTGCCAGCTCAAAGACAGGGGATGAGGCTTTCTTT	CASSKTGDEAFF
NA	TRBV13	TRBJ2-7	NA	TGTGCCAGCAGGAGGGGGGGAGGCGGGTACGAGCAGTACTTC	CASRRGGGGYEQYF
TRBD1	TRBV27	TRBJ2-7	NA	TGTGCCAGCAGTCACACAGGGGTCCCCTACGAGCAGTACTTC	CASSHTGVPYEQYF
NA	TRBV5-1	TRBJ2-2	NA	TGCGCCAGCAGCTTCGGGGACACCGGGGAGCTGTTTTTT	CASSFGDTGELFF
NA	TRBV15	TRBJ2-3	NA	TGTGCCACCAGCTGGTCACGGGGCACAGATACGCAGTATTTT	CATSWSRGTDTQYF